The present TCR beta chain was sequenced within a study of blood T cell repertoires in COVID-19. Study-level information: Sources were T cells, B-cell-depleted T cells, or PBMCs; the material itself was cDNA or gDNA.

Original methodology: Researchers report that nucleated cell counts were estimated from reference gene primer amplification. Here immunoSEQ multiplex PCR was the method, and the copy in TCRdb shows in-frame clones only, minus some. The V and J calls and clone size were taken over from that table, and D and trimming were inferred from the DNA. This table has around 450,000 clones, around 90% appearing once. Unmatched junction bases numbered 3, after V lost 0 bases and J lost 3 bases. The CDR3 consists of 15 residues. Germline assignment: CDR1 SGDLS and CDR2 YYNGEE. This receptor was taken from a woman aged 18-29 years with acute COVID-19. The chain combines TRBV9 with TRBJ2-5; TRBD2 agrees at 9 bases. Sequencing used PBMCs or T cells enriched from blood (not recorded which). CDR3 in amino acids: CASSVASGVKETQYF. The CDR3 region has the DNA TGTGCCAGCAGCGTAGCTAGCGGGGTGAAAGAGACCCAGTACTTC. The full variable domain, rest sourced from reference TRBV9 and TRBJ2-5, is DSGVTQTPKHLITATGQRVTLRCSPRSGDLSVYWYQQSLDQGLQFLIQYYNGEERAKGNILERFSAQQFPDLHSELNLSSLELGDSALYFCASSVASGVKETQYFGPGTRLLVL.